The subject of this entry is one T cell receptor beta chain. Germline lookup yields CDR1 MNHEY and CDR2 SVGAGI. The CDR3 has 14 amino acids. With V trimmed by 2 bases and J by 4 bases, 3 bases remained unmatched. The data stem from a study of cytomegalovirus exposure and HLA in healthy donors. TCRdb's table, derived via immunoSEQ multiplex PCR, lists solely in-frame clones and lacks some. The table has some 75,000 clones, 95% to 96% seen once. The sample taken for sequencing was PBMCs. The TCR sequence derives from a woman aged 18-29 years in good health and CMV-seronegative. J is TRBJ1-1 and V is TRBV6-5; 8 bases line up with TRBD1. CDR3: CASSYRTGLTEAFF. In DNA form, the CDR3 reads TGTGCCAGCAGTTACCGGACAGGGCTCACTGAAGCTTTCTTT.